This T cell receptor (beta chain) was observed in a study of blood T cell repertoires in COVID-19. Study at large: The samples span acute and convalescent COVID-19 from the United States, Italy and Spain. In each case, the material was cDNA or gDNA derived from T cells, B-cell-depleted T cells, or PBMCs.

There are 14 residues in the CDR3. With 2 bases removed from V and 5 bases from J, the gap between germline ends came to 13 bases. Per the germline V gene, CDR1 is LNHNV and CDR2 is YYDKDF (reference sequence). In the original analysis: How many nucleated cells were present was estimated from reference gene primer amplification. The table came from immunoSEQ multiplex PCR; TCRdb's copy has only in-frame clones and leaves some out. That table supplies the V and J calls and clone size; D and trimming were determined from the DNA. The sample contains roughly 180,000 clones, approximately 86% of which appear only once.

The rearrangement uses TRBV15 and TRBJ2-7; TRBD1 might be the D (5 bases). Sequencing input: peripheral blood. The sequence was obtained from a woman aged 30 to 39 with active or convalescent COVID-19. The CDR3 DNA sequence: TGTGCCACCAGCAGACCTCAGGGAAGGGACGAGCAGTACTTC. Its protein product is CATSRPQGRDEQYF.